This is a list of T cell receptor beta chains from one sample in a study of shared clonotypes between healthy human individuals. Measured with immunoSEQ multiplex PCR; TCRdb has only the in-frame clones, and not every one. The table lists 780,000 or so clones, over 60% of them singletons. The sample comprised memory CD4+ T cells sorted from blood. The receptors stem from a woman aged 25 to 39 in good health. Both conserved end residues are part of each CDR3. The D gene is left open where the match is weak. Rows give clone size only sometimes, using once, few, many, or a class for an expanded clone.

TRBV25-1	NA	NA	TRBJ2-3	TGTGCCAGCAGGGCCACAGTTGTCCTTGGCGGGGCAGATACGCAGTATTTT	CASRATVVLGGADTQYF
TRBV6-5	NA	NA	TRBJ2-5	TGTGCCAGCAGGGGCCTTGGGGGGCAGTACTTC	CASRGLGGQYF
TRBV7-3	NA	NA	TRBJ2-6	TGTGCCAGCAGCTTCCCTGGGGCCAACGTCCTGACTTTC	CASSFPGANVLTF
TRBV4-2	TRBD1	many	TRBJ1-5	TGTGCCAGCAGCCAACAGAGGGGGCAGGGAGATCAGCCCCAGCATTTT	CASSQQRGQGDQPQHF
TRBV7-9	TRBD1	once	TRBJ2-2	TGTGCCAGCAGCAACGGACAGGGGGACACCGGGGAGCTGTTTTTT	CASSNGQGDTGELFF
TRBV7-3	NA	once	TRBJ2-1	TGTGCCAGCAGCTTAACTTCGACTCGGAATGAGCAGTTCTTC	CASSLTSTRNEQFF
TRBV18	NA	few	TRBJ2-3	TGTGCCAGCTCACCACCTGTTCAGGGGCGCGCGGATACGCAGTATTTT	CASSPPVQGRADTQYF
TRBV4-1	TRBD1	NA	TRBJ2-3	TGCGCCAGCAGTGAGGACAGGGTGGGGTACACAGATACGCAGTATTTT	CASSEDRVGYTDTQYF
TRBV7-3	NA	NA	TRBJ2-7	TGTGCCAGCAGATACGACAAAAGGGTCGAGCAGTACTTC	CASRYDKRVEQYF
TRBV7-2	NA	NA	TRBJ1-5	TGTGCCAGCAGCCTATTAGGACAGATCTACCAGCCCCAGCATTTT	CASSLLGQIYQPQHF
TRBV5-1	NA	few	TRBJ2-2	TGCGCCAGCAGCTTGGAGGCTACAGCGAACACCGGGGAGCTGTTTTTT	CASSLEATANTGELFF
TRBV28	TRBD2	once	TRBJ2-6	TGTGCCAGCTCGAGCGGGGGCTCTGGGGCCAACGTCCTGACTTTC	CASSSGGSGANVLTF
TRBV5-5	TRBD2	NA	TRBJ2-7	TGTGCCAGCAGCTTTATCGGCGGGAGGGGGATAGCCTACGAGCAGTACTTC	CASSFIGGRGIAYEQYF
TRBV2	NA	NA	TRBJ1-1	TGTGCCAGCAGTCTCAGGAACACTGAAGCTTTCTTT	CASSLRNTEAFF
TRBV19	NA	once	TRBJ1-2	TGTGCCAGTAGGACTGCTAGAGGTAACTATGGCTACACCTTC	CASRTARGNYGYTF
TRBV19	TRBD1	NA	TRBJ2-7	TGTGCCAGTAGTTTTGGGACAGGCTACGAGCAGTACTTC	CASSFGTGYEQYF
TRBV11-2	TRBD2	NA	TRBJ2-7	TGTGCCAGCAGCTTAACGTCGGGGGGAGGGACCTACGAGCAGTACTTC	CASSLTSGGGTYEQYF
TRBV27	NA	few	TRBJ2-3	TGTGCCAGCAGTTTAAAGGGGCTCGTAACCACAGATACGCAGTATTTT	CASSLKGLVTTDTQYF
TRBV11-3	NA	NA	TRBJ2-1	TGTGCCAGCCGCCCCCGGGCGGAGGGCCGCAATGAGCAGTTCTTC	CASRPRAEGRNEQFF
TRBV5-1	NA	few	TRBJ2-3	TGCGCCAGCAGCTTGACAGAAGATACGCAGTATTTT	CASSLTEDTQYF
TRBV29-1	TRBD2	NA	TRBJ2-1	TGCAGCGTTCAGACTAGCGGGATCGCCAGCTACAATGAGCAGTTCTTC	CSVQTSGIASYNEQFF
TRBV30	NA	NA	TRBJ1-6	TGTGCCTGGACCTCCGCCGGGACCCCTAATTCACCCCTCCACTTT	CAWTSAGTPNSPLHF
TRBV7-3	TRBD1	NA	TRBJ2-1	TGTGCCAGCAGCTCCTCACCTTTTGGACAGGGCGCGAATGAGCAGTTCTTC	CASSSSPFGQGANEQFF
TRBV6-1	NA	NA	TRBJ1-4	TGTGCCAGCACCTCCGGGGGGCTCGCTAATGAAAAACTGTTTTTT	CASTSGGLANEKLFF
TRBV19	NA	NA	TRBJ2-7	TGTGCCAGTAGTCTTGGGGGAAATTCCTACGAGCAGTACTTC	CASSLGGNSYEQYF
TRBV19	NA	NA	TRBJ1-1	TGTGCCAGTAGTACTAGCCATGGGACTGAAGCTTTCTTT	CASSTSHGTEAFF
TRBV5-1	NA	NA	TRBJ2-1	TGCGCCAGCAGCTTGGGATCCCGATTATTGAATGAGCAGTTCTTC	CASSLGSRLLNEQFF
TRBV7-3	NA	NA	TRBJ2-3	TGTGCCAGCAGCTTAACTTCGGGGCCGTCTGATACGCAGTATTTT	CASSLTSGPSDTQYF
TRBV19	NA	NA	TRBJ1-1	TGTGCCAGTAGTATGCCAGGGATGAACACTGAAGCTTTCTTT	CASSMPGMNTEAFF
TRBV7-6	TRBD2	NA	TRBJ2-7	TGTGCCAGCAGCTCCGGACTAGCGGGCCTCGGCGAGCAGTACTTC	CASSSGLAGLGEQYF
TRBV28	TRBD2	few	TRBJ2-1	TGTGCCAGCAGTTTCAGCGGGAGGGCCGGCGCCGTTGAGCAGTTCTTC	CASSFSGRAGAVEQFF
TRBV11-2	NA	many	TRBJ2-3	TGTGCCAGCAGCTTAGGTCACCAGCTCACAGATACGCAGTATTTT	CASSLGHQLTDTQYF
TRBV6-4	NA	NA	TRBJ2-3	TGTGCCAGCAGTGAGGAGGCGGCTACCACAGATACGCAGTATTTT	CASSEEAATTDTQYF
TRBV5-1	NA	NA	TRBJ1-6	TGCGCCAGCAGCTGGTTATGGGCAGGGATGGATTCACCCCTCCACTTT	CASSWLWAGMDSPLHF
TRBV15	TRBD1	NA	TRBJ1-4	TGTGCCACCAGCAGAGAAATATTACAGGGGAATGAAAAACTGTTTTTT	CATSREILQGNEKLFF
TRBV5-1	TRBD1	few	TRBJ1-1	TGCGCCAGCAGTCGCGGGACAGGGGGTATCGAAGCTTTCTTT	CASSRGTGGIEAFF
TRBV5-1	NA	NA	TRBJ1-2	TGCGCCAGCAGCTTGGGTGGGACGACCTATGGCTACACCTTC	CASSLGGTTYGYTF
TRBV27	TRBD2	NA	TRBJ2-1	TGTGCCAGCAGTTTAGGCCTAGCGGGTTCGGATGAGCAGTTCTTC	CASSLGLAGSDEQFF
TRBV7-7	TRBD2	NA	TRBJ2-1	TGTGCCAGCAGCCCAGGACTAGCGGGAGCGGGTGAGCAGTTCTTC	CASSPGLAGAGEQFF
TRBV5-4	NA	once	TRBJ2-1	TGTGCCAGCAGCTTGGCCTTTTCGGGGAATGAGCAGTTCTTC	CASSLAFSGNEQFF
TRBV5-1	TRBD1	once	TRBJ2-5	TGCGCCACCACCACAGGGGGCTATCAAGAGACCCAGTACTTC	CATTTGGYQETQYF
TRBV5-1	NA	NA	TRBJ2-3	TGCGCCAGCCGAATCCCCCTCGAACCAGATACGCAGTATTTT	CASRIPLEPDTQYF
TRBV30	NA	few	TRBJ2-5	TGTGCCTGGAGTGTAACCGGTGCGAGACGGAAATTCCAAGAGACCCAGTACTTC	CAWSVTGARRKFQETQYF
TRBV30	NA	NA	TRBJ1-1	TGTGCCTGGAGTGACCCCGGGCGCCTCTTCACTGAAGCTTTCTTT	CAWSDPGRLFTEAFF
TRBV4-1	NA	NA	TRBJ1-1	TGCGCCAGCAGCCAAGAGGTTGATGGCACTGAAGCTTTCTTT	CASSQEVDGTEAFF
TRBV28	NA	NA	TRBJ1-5	TGTGCCAGCAGCAACCGGGACGGACTAGCCTATAGCAATCAGCCCCAGCATTTT	CASSNRDGLAYSNQPQHF
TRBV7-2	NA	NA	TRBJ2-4	TGTGCCAGCAGCCCCCAGTCGGGTTCGGGGGCAGCCAAAAACATTCAGTACTTC	CASSPQSGSGAAKNIQYF
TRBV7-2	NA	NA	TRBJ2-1	TGTGCCAGCAGCCGAACCTACAATGAGCAGTTCTTC	CASSRTYNEQFF
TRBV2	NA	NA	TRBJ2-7	TGTGCCAGCAGAGCCTTTTATCAGTCCTACGAGCAGTACTTC	CASRAFYQSYEQYF
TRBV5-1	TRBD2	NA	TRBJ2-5	TGCGCCAGCACCCGATCGGCGAGTAGCGGGGGTAAAGAGACCCAGTACTTC	CASTRSASSGGKETQYF
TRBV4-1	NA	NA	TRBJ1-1	TGCGCCAGCAGCCAAGAGCCAGGGATTAACACTGAAGCTTTCTTT	CASSQEPGINTEAFF
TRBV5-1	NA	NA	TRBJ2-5	TGCGCCAGCAGCTCAACAGAAGAGACCCAGTACTTC	CASSSTEETQYF
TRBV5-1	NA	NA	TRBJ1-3	TGCGCCAGCGGAGAGCAGGGTGGAGGAAACACCATATATTTT	CASGEQGGGNTIYF
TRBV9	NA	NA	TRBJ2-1	TGTGCCAGCAGCGGTAGGTCCGGGACCCCCGGGGATGAGCAGTTCTTC	CASSGRSGTPGDEQFF
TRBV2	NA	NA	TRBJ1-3	TGTGCCAGCAGTGAGCGGGTGGTAGGAAACACCATATATTTT	CASSERVVGNTIYF